The source of this TCR beta chain is a study of blood T cell repertoires in COVID-19. Study information: The United States, Italy and Spain were the sources of the acute and convalescent COVID-19 samples.

In the original processing: Using reference gene primer amplification, nucleated cell counts were estimated. Profiling relied on immunoSEQ multiplex PCR, and the TCRdb table lists in-frame clones only, not all of them. The DNA was the basis for D and trimming; V, J and clone size are from that table. The table has about 140,000 clones, about three quarters seen once. The sequence was obtained from an elderly man with acute or convalescent COVID-19. Sequenced material: peripheral blood.

In DNA, the CDR3 is TGTGCCAGCAGCTTTAGCGGGGAAACCAACTACGAGCAGTACTTC. As protein: CASSFSGETNYEQYF. The chain recombines TRBV11-1 with TRBJ2-7, with 8 bases fitting TRBD2. With V trimmed by 3 bases and J by 3 bases, 7 bases remained unmatched. The CDR3 runs 15 residues. Germline values: CDR1 SGHAT, CDR2 FQDESV (reference sequence).